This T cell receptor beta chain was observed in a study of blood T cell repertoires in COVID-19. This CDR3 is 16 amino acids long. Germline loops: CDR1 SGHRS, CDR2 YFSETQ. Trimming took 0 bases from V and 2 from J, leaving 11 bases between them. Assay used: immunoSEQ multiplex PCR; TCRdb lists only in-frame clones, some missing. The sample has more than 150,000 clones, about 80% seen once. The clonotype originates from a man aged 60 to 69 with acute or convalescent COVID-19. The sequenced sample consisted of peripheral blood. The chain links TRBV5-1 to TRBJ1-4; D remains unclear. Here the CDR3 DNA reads TGCGCCAGCAGCTTGGCCCCTCCAGGTACTAATGAAAAACTGTTTTTT. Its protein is CASSLAPPGTNEKLFF.